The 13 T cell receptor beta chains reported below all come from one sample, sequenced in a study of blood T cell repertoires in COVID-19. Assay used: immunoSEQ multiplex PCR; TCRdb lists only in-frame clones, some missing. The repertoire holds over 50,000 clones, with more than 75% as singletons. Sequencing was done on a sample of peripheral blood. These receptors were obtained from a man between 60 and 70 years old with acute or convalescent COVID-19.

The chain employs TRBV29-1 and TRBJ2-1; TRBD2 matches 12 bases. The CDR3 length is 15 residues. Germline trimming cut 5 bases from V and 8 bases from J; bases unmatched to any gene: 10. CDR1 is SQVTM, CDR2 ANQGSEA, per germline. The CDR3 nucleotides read TGCAGCGTTCGCCGGACTAGCGGGGCCAGAGATGAGCAGTTCTTC. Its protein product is CSVRRTSGARDEQFF.

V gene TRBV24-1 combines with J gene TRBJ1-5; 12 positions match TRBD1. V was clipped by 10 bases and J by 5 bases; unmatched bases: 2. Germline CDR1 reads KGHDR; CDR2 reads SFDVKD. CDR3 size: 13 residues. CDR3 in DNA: TGTGCCACGGGACAGGGGGCTGATCAGCCCCAGCATTTT. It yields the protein CATGQGADQPQHF.

The CDR3 coding sequence is TGTGCCAGCAGCGACCTCCAGCGGGGGAACTCCTACGAGCAGTACTTC. The encoded protein is CASSDLQRGNSYEQYF. V is TRBV5-6 and J is TRBJ2-7, with 8 bases matching TRBD2. The CDR3 has 16 residues. CDR1 SGHDT and CDR2 YYEEEE come from the germline V gene. V shed 4 bases, J shed 0 bases, and the junction held 9 bases outside the gene matches.

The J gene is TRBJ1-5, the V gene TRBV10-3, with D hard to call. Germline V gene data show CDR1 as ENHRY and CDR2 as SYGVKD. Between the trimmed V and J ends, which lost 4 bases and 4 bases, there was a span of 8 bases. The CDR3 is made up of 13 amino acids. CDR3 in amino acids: CAISGEGNQPQHF. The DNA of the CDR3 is TGTGCCATCAGTGGTGAGGGAAATCAGCCCCAGCATTTT.

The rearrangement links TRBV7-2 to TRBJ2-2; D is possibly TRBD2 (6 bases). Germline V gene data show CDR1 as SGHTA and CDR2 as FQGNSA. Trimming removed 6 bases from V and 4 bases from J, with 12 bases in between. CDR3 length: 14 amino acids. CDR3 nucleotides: TGTGCCAGCAGGGAGGGCCCCTTCACCGGGGAGCTGTTTTTT. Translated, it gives CASREGPFTGELFF.

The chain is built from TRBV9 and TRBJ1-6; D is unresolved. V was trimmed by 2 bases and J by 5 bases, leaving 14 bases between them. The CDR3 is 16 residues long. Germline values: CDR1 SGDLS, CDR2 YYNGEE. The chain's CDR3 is CASSVDLTGDNSPLHF. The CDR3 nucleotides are TGTGCCAGCAGCGTGGATCTGACCGGAGATAATTCACCCCTCCACTTT. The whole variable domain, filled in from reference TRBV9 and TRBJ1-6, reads DSGVTQTPKHLITATGQRVTLRCSPRSGDLSVYWYQQSLDQGLQFLIQYYNGEERAKGNILERFSAQQFPDLHSELNLSSLELGDSALYFCASSVDLTGDNSPLHFGNGTRLTVT.

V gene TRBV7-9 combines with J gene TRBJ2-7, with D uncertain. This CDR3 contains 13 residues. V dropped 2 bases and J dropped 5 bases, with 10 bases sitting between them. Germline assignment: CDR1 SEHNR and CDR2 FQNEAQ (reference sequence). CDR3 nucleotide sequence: TGTGCCAGCAGCTTACTACCCCGGGACGAGCAGTACTTC. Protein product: CASSLLPRDEQYF. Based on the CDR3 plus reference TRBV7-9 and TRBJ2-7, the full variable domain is DTGVSQNPRHKITKRGQNVTFRCDPISEHNRLYWYRQTLGQGPEFLTYFQNEAQLEKSRLLSDRFSAERPKGSFSTLEIQRTEQGDSAMYLCASSLLPRDEQYFGPGTRLTVT.

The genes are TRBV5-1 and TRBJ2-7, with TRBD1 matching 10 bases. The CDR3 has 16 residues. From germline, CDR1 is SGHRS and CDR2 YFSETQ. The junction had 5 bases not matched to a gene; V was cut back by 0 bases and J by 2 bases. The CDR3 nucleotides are TGCGCCAGCAGCTTGGGACAGGGGGCAGGAACCTACGAGCAGTACTTC. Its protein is CASSLGQGAGTYEQYF.

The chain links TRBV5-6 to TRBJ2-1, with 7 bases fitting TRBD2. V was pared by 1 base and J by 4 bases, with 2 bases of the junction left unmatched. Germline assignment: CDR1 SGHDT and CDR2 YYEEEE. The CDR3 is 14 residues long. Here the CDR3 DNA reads TGTGCCAGCAGCTTGCCGGGGGGATACAATGAGCAGTTCTTC. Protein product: CASSLPGGYNEQFF.

This CDR3 reads CASSRMGRRTEAFF. CDR3 in DNA: TGTGCCAGCAGCAGAATGGGGCGGCGGACTGAAGCTTTCTTT. V gene TRBV21-1 combines with J gene TRBJ1-1; no check of the table's D call, TRBD1, against the DNA was made. TRBV21-1 is given as a pseudogene. This CDR3 spans 14 amino acids.

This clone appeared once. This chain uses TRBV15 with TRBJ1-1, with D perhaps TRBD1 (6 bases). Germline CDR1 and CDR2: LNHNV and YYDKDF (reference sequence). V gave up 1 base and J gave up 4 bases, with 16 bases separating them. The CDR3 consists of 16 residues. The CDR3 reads CATSRGAGVGGTEAFF. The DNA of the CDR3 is TGTGCCACCAGCAGAGGGGCCGGGGTAGGGGGCACTGAAGCTTTCTTT.

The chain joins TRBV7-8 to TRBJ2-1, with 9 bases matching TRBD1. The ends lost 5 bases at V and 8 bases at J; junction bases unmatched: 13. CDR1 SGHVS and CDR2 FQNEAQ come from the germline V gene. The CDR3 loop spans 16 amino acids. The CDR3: CASSPRNRGRGDEQFF. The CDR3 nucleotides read TGTGCCAGCAGCCCACGGAACAGGGGGCGAGGGGATGAGCAGTTCTTC.

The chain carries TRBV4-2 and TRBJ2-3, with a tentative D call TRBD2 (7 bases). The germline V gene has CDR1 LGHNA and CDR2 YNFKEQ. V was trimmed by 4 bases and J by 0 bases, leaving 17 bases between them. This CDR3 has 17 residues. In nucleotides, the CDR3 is TGTGCCAGCAGCCGGGAAGGGGGGGGCCGAAGCACAGATACGCAGTATTTT. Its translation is CASSREGGGRSTDTQYF.